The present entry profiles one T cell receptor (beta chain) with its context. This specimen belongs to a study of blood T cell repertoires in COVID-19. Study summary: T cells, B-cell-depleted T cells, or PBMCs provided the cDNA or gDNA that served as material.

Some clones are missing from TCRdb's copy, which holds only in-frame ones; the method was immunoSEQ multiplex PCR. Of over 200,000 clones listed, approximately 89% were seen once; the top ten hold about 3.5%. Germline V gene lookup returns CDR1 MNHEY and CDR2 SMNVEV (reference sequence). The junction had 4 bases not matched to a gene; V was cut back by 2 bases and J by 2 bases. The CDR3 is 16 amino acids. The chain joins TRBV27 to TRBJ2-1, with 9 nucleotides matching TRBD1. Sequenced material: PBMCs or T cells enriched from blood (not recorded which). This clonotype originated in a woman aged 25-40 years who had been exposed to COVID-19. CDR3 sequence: CASSLSGTGPYNEQFF. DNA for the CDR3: TGTGCCAGCAGTTTAAGCGGGACAGGGCCCTACAATGAGCAGTTCTTC.